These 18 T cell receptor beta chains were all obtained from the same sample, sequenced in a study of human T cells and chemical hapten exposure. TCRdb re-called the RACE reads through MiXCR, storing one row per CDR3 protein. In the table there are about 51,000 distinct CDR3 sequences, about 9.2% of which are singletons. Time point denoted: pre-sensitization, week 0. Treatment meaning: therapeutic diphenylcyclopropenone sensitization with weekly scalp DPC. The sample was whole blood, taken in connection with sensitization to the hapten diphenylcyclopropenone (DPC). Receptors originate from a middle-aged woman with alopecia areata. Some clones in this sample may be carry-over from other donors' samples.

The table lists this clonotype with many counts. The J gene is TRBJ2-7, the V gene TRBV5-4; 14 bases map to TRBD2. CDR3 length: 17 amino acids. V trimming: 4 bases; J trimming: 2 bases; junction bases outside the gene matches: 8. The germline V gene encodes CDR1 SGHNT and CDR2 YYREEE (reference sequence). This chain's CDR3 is CASSLGLAGGPTYEQYF. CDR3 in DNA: TGTGCCAGCAGCCTCGGACTAGCGGGGGGCCCAACCTACGAGCAGTACTTC.

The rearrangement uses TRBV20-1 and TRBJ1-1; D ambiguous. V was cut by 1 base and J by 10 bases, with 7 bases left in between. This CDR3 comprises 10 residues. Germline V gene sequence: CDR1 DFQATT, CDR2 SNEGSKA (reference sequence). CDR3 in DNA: TGCAGTGCTAGAGCCGCCCGAGCTTTCTTT. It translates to CSARAARAFF.

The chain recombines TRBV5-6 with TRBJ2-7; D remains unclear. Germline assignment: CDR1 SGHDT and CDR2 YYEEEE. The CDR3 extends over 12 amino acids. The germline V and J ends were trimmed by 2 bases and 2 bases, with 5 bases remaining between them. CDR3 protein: CASSFRPYEQYF. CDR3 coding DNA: TGTGCCAGCAGCTTCCGGCCCTACGAGCAGTACTTC.

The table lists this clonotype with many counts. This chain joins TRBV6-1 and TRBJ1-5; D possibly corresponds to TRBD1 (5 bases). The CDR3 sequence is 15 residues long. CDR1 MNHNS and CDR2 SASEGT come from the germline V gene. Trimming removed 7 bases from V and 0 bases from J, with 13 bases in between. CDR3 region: CASNRKDNSNQPQHF. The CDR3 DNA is TGTGCCAGCAACAGGAAGGACAATAGCAATCAGCCCCAGCATTTT.

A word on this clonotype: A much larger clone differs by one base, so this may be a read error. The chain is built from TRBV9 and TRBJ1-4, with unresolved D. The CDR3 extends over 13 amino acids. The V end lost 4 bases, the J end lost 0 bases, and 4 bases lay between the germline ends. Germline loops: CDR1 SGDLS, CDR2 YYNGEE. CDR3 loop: CASSLATNEKLFF. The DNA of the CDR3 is TGTGCCAGCAGCCTTGCAACTAATGAAAAACTGTTTTTT.

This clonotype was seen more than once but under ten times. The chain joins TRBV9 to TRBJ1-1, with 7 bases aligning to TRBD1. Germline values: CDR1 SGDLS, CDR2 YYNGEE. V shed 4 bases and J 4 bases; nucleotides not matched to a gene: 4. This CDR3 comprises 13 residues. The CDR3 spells CASSSSGGTEAFF. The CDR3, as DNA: TGTGCCAGCAGCTCTTCAGGGGGCACTGAAGCTTTCTTT.

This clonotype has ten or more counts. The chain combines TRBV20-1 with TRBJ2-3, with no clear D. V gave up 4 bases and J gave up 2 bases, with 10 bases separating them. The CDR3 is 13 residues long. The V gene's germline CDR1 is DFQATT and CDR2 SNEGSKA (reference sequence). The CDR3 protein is CSATKPDTDTQYF. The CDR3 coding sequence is TGCAGTGCTACGAAACCTGACACAGATACGCAGTATTTT.

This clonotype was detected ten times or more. The CDR3 DNA sequence: TGCGCCAGCAGCCGGGGGATACGGGCCTCCTCCACGTACAATGAGCAGTTCTTC. This sequence encodes CASSRGIRASSTYNEQFF. The chain combines TRBV4-3 with TRBJ2-1; either TRBD1 or TRBD2 may supply D (5 bases each). The CDR3 consists of 18 residues. Germline values: CDR1 LGHNA, CDR2 YSLEER. The germline V and J ends were trimmed by 4 bases and 4 bases, with 23 bases remaining between them.

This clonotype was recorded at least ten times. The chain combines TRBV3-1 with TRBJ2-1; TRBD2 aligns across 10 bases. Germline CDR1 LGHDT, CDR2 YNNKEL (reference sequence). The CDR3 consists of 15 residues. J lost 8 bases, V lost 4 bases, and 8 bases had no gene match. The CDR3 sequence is CASSPQRGGTDEQFF. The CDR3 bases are TGTGCCAGCAGCCCCCAGCGGGGGGGCACAGATGAGCAGTTCTTC.

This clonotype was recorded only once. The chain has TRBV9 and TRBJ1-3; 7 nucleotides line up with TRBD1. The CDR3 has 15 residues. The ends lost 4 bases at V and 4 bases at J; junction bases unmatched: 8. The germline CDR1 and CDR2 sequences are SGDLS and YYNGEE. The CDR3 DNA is TGTGCCAGCAGCCCCCCGACAGGGCAAGGAAACACCATATATTTT. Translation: CASSPPTGQGNTIYF.

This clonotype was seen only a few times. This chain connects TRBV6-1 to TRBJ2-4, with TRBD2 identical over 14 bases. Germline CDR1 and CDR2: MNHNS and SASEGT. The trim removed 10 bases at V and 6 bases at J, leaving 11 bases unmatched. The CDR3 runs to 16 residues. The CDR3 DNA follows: TGTGCCACCACCGGACTAGCGGGGGGCCGAGGAAACATTCAGTACTTC. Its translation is CATTGLAGGRGNIQYF.

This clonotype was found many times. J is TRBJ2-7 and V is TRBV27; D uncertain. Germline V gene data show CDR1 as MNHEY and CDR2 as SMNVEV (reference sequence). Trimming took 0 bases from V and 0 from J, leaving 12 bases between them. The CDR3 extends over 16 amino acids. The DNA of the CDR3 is TGTGCCAGCAGTTTATCTCCGCGGCCAAGCTCCTACGAGCAGTACTTC. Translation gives CASSLSPRPSSYEQYF.

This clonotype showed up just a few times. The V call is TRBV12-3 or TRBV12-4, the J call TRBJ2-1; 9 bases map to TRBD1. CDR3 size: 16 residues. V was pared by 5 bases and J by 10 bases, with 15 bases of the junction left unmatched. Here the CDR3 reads CASSPSLGQGSGEQFF. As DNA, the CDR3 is TGTGCCAGCAGTCCCTCCCTCGGACAGGGGTCGGGGGAGCAGTTCTTC.

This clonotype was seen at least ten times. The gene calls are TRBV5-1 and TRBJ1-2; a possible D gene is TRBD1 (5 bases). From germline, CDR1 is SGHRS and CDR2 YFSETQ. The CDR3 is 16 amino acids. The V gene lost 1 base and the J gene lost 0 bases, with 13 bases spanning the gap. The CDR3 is CASSLYGDVANYGYTF. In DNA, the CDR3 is TGCGCCAGCAGCTTGTACGGGGACGTAGCTAACTATGGCTACACCTTC.

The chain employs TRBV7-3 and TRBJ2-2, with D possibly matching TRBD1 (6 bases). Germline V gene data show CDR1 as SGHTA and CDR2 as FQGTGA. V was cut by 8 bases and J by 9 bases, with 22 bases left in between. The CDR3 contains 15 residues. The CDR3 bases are TGTGCCAGCGGCCCCGAAGGGGGTGACATTAGGGAGCTGTTTTTT. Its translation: CASGPEGGDIRELFF.

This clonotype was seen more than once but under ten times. The CDR3 sequence: CASSTGGTGESPLHF. CDR3 nucleotides: TGCGCCAGCAGCACCGGAGGGACAGGCGAATCACCCCTCCACTTT. The V gene is TRBV4-1, the J gene TRBJ1-6; TRBD1 agrees at 8 bases. The CDR3 sequence is 15 residues long. Germline values: CDR1 MGHRA, CDR2 YSYEKL. V was pared by 5 bases and J by 10 bases, with 10 bases of the junction left unmatched.

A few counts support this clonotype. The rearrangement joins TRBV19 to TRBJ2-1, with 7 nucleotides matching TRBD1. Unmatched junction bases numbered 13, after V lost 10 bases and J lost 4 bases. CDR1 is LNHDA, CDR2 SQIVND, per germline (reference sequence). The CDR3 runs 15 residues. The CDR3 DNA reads TGTGCCACTTTGGCGACAGGGAAAGGTTACAATGAGCAGTTCTTC. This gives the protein CATLATGKGYNEQFF.

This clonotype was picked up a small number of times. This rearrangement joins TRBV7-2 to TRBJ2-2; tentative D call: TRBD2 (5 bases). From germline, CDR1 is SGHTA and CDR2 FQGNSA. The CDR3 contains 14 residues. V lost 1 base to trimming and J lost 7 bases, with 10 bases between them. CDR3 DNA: TGTGCCAGCAGCTTAGATGGTGCGGGCGGGGAGCTGTTTTTT. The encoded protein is CASSLDGAGGELFF. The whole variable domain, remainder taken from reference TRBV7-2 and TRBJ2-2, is GAGVSQSPSNKVTEKGKDVELRCDPISGHTALYWYRQSLGQGLEFLIYFQGNSAPDKSGLPSDRFSAERTGGSVSTLTIQRTQQEDSAVYLCASSLDGAGGELFFGEGSRLTVL.